Listed below are T cell receptor beta chains from one sample, sequenced in a study of shared clonotypes between healthy human individuals. The repertoire was sequenced with immunoSEQ multiplex PCR; TCRdb's copy has only in-frame clones and lacks some. Among some 1 million clones listed, 60% to 80% were seen once. The sequencing sample was made of memory CD4+ T cells sorted from blood. These receptors were obtained from a man younger than 30 in good health. Both conserved end residues are trimmed from each CDR3.

v_call	j_call	cdr3_aa
TRBV4-1	TRBJ1-1	ASSLSNRQLTEAF
TRBV28	TRBJ2-1	ASSGGLAGGRNEQF
TRBV29-1	TRBJ2-2	SARTSGTTGELF
TRBV6-5	TRBJ2-5	ASSYSSGVVETQY
TRBV9	TRBJ2-2	ASSVVGGTGELF
TRBV15	TRBJ2-5	ATSREGGSGQETQY
TRBV2	TRBJ1-1	ASSLDRTEAF
TRBV5-1	TRBJ1-5	ASSFDRGQPQH
TRBV5-6	TRBJ1-2	ASSLEQSWGYGYT
TRBV9	TRBJ1-3	ASSVVGGRRNTIY
TRBV7-9	TRBJ1-3	ASSFIPSSGNTIY
TRBV20-1	TRBJ2-7	SATRGGEQY
TRBV10-3	TRBJ2-7	AIRTGGEYEQY
TRBV5-1	TRBJ2-2	ASSSTANTGELF
TRBV7-6	TRBJ1-4	ASSLAGSRVEKLF
TRBV5-6	TRBJ2-1	ASSLAFGGEQF
TRBV28	TRBJ1-4	ASSLAQGVEKLF
TRBV30	TRBJ2-3	AWKVFRTTDTQY
TRBV30	TRBJ1-2	AWKVPRQGATLSGYT
TRBV5-1	TRBJ2-3	ASSLDGMGPDTQY
TRBV30	TRBJ2-4	AWSVGGLAKNIQY
TRBV7-2	TRBJ2-7	ASSSGTGYYEQY
TRBV2	TRBJ2-5	ASKETSGGAQETQY
TRBV11-2	TRBJ1-2	ASSLIIPHT
TRBV5-1	TRBJ1-1	ASSLRIGAEAF
TRBV4-1	TRBJ1-5	ASSQGRGGQPQH
TRBV7-9	TRBJ2-1	ASRGIGPAKF
TRBV5-8	TRBJ1-4	ASSRDNEKLF
TRBV25-1	TRBJ1-1	ASSLGTGGSF
TRBV28	TRBJ2-1	ASSPQTTSGQF
TRBV10-3	TRBJ1-5	AIRWGVNQPQH
TRBV11-2	TRBJ1-3	ASSTRQTAGNTIY
TRBV5-4	TRBJ2-1	ASSPTSRSHEQF
TRBV25-1	TRBJ2-1	ASSEAGQSNEQF
TRBV12-5	TRBJ2-2	ASGLVLGQGLTGELF
TRBV6-6	TRBJ2-2	ASSYSMEPGELF
TRBV5-1	TRBJ2-5	ASCLQTRGETQY
TRBV5-1	TRBJ2-6	ASSSGGTLSGANVLT
TRBV6-5	TRBJ1-1	ASSPGQGHTEAF
TRBV28	TRBJ1-6	ASSLLAGGLSNSPLH
TRBV5-8	TRBJ2-5	ASSLLRTVQETQY
TRBV21-1	TRBJ2-7	ASSKEMRGYHEQY
TRBV10-3	TRBJ1-1	AIRMTGGTEAF
TRBV5-8	TRBJ1-1	ASSLVKAAEAF
TRBV6-5	TRBJ2-3	ASSYRAGPRDTQY
TRBV15	TRBJ2-5	ATSRDWYRDRALQETQY
TRBV5-6	TRBJ2-2	ASSFVDPGELF
TRBV21-1	TRBJ2-5	ASRGGGFQETQY
TRBV25-1	TRBJ1-2	ASSGRGAFDYGYT
TRBV28	TRBJ2-5	ASRPYRVGETQY
TRBV2	TRBJ2-7	ASSPWPGQTSEQY
TRBV19	TRBJ1-1	ASSMWNTEAF
TRBV30	TRBJ1-2	AWVDRAGNYGYT
TRBV23-1	TRBJ2-5	ASSLGVIINGGDPQETQY
TRBV6-1	TRBJ2-5	ASSPSGLAGETQY
TRBV7-9	TRBJ2-2	ASSKGDRGNTGELF
TRBV6-5	TRBJ2-5	ASRLTGIETQY
TRBV6-5	TRBJ1-2	ASSYTDRGTYGYT